The 29 T cell receptor beta chains given below trace back to one sample, sequenced in a study of CD8 T cells in Susac syndrome. It was with random hexamers that about 0.45 to 1 ug RNA was reverse transcribed. Each CDR3 protein is one row after TCRdb ran MiXCR on the immunoSEQ multiplex PCR reads. The data contain around 170,000 distinct CDR3 sequences, approximately 96% of them singletons. The source material was CD4+ T cells from PBMCs. Receptors were obtained from a human donor with Susac syndrome.

DNA for the CDR3: TGTGCCAGCAGCGAAGAATTAGCCAAAAACATTCAGTACTTC. Translation gives CASSEELAKNIQYF. The chain combines TRBV9 with TRBJ2-4; D remains unclear. The CDR3 totals 14 residues. Germline loops: CDR1 SGDLS, CDR2 YYNGEE. V lost 3 bases, J lost 0 bases, and 7 bases lay in between.

The DNA of the CDR3 is TGTGCCAGCAGTAAGATACCCCGGCCGGGACCCCTGAAGGAGCAGTACTTC. Protein: CASSKIPRPGPLKEQYF. The rearrangement links TRBV28 to TRBJ2-7; the D gene could be TRBD1 or TRBD2 (5 bases each). The CDR3 is made up of 17 amino acids. V was pared by 5 bases and J by 7 bases, with 27 bases between. Germline V lookup: CDR1 MDHEN, CDR2 SYDVKM.

This chain connects TRBV6-5 to TRBJ2-2; either TRBD1 or TRBD2 may fit D (5 bases each). The V and J ends lost 6 bases and 5 bases respectively, with 16 bases between them. The germline V gene has CDR1 MNHEY and CDR2 SVGAGI. The CDR3 is 15 residues long. The CDR3 is CASSRDARETGELFF. As DNA, the CDR3 is TGTGCCAGCAGCCGGGACGCCCGAGAGACCGGGGAGCTGTTTTTT.

This clonotype has just a few counts. The rearrangement uses TRBV5-1 and TRBJ2-7; the match to TRBD1 covers 8 bases. This CDR3 is 14 amino acids long. V trimming: 3 bases; J trimming: 4 bases; junction bases outside the gene matches: 6. Per the germline V gene, CDR1 is SGHRS and CDR2 is YFSETQ. The DNA of the CDR3 is TGCGCCAGCAGCTCTAGACAGGGGCCGTACGAGCAGTACTTC. This encodes CASSSRQGPYEQYF.

V is TRBV15 and J is TRBJ2-1; D possibly corresponds to TRBD1 (6 bases). CDR3 length: 16 residues. The V end lost 0 bases, the J end lost 5 bases, and 14 bases lay between the germline ends. Germline CDR1 is LNHNV and CDR2 is YYDKDF (reference sequence). The CDR3 is CATSRDPGVGDNEQFF. DNA for the CDR3: TGTGCCACCAGCAGAGATCCAGGGGTCGGGGACAATGAGCAGTTCTTC.

This clonotype has only one observation. V gene TRBV7-6 combines with J gene TRBJ2-1, with 8 bases matching TRBD2. The ends lost 4 bases at V and 5 bases at J; junction bases unmatched: 10. The CDR3 runs 16 residues. CDR1 is SGHVS and CDR2 is FNYEAQ in the germline V gene. The CDR3 coding sequence is TGTGCCAGCAGCTATAGCGGGGCCTCCTCAGACAATGAGCAGTTCTTC. It codes for CASSYSGASSDNEQFF. The full variable domain, in which reference TRBV7-6 and TRBJ2-1 provide the parts outside the CDR3, is GAGVSQSPRYKVTKRGQDVALRCDPISGHVSLYWYRQALGQGPEFLTYFNYEAQQDKSGLPNDRFSAERPEGSISTLTIQRTEQRDSAMYRCASSYSGASSDNEQFFGPGTRLTVL.

The chain employs TRBV3-1 and TRBJ1-1; no definite D call. Germline CDR1 LGHDT, CDR2 YNNKEL (reference sequence). The CDR3 is 14 amino acids. V lost 6 bases, J lost 10 bases, and 21 bases lay in between. CDR3 protein: CASSLRRSPMGAFF. CDR3 nucleotide sequence: TGTGCCAGCAGTCTCAGAAGGTCACCGATGGGAGCTTTCTTT. The whole variable domain, remainder taken from reference TRBV3-1 and TRBJ1-1, is DTAVSQTPKYLVTQMGNDKSIKCEQNLGHDTMYWYKQDSKKFLKIMFSYNNKELIINETVPNRFSPKSPDKAHLNLHINSLELGDSAVYFCASSLRRSPMGAFFGQGTRLTVV.

The chain couples TRBV30 to TRBJ1-5; 7 bases fit TRBD1. With 4 bases clipped from V and 7 bases from J, the junction kept 4 bases outside the gene matches. CDR1 and CDR2 (germline): GTSNPN, SVGIG (reference sequence). CDR3 length equals 12 residues. CDR3 nucleotides: TGTGCCTGGACAACAGGGGAACAGCCCCAGCATTTT. Residues: CAWTTGEQPQHF. The entire variable domain, with the rest obtained from reference TRBV30 and TRBJ1-5, is as follows: SQTIHQWPATLVQPVGSPLSLECTVEGTSNPNLYWYRQAAGRGLQLLFYSVGIGQISSEVPQNLSASRPQDRQFILSSKKLLLSDSGFYLCAWTTGEQPQHFGDGTRLSIL.

The chain uses TRBV24-1 and TRBJ1-2; D gene ambiguous. The CDR3 has 11 residues. The germline CDR1 and CDR2 sequences are KGHDR and SFDVKD. Trimming stripped 1 base from V and 7 bases from J, with 3 bases between. The CDR3 region has the DNA TGTGCCACCAGTGATTTAGGTGGCTACACCTTC. The encoded protein is CATSDLGGYTF.

The rearrangement uses TRBV29-1 and TRBJ2-7; D assignment may be TRBD1 or TRBD2 (6 bases each). The CDR3 runs 16 residues. Trimming pared 4 bases from V and 2 bases from J, leaving 21 bases between. Germline assignment: CDR1 SQVTM and CDR2 ANQGSEA. CDR3 in amino acids: CSVAGATGAPPYEQYF. In nucleotides, the CDR3 is TGCAGCGTTGCGGGGGCCACTGGGGCTCCACCCTACGAGCAGTACTTC.

V and J are TRBV20-1 and TRBJ1-1; 7 bases align to TRBD1. The CDR3 has 14 amino acids. Germline V gene lookup returns CDR1 DFQATT and CDR2 SNEGSKA (reference sequence). After removal of 2 bases from V and 5 bases from J, the junction contained 8 bases not matched to a gene. The DNA for the CDR3 is TGCAGTGCTAGACGACCGACAGGGAGGACTGAAGCTTTCTTT. Its protein product is CSARRPTGRTEAFF.

The chain links TRBV30 to TRBJ2-7; D is perhaps TRBD2 (5 bases). Germline loops: CDR1 GTSNPN, CDR2 SVGIG (reference sequence). V lost 2 bases, J lost 1 base, and 12 bases lay in between. The CDR3 sequence is 14 residues long. CDR3: CAWSLGLRSYEQYF. The CDR3 DNA follows: TGTGCCTGGAGTCTCGGACTGCGATCCTACGAGCAGTACTTC.

This chain connects TRBV29-1 to TRBJ1-1, with 9 bases fitting TRBD1. The CDR3 extends over 13 amino acids. V was pared by 6 bases and J by 4 bases, with 6 bases of the junction left unmatched. The germline CDR1 and CDR2 sequences are SQVTM and ANQGSEA. The CDR3 spells CSVGQGYITEAFF. The CDR3 bases are TGCAGCGTGGGACAGGGTTATATCACTGAAGCTTTCTTT.

The genes are TRBV5-4 and TRBJ2-7; D ambiguous. The V end was cut by 4 bases, the J end by 2 bases, with 10 bases between. Looked up from germline, CDR1 is SGHNT and CDR2 is YYREEE (reference sequence). CDR3 size: 13 residues. The CDR3 sequence is CASSRGPAYEQYF. The CDR3 nucleotides are TGTGCCAGCAGCCGAGGACCGGCCTACGAGCAGTACTTC.

The chain uses TRBV5-6 and TRBJ2-5; D not certain. This CDR3 has 15 residues. Trimming stripped 4 bases from V and 2 bases from J, with 15 bases between. Germline CDR1 is SGHDT and CDR2 is YYEEEE. The CDR3 sequence: CASSPTGVGQETQYF. CDR3 nucleotides: TGTGCCAGCAGCCCTACTGGGGTTGGGCAAGAGACCCAGTACTTC. Complete variable domain (other parts from reference TRBV5-6 and TRBJ2-5): DAGVTQSPTHLIKTRGQQVTLRCSPKSGHDTVSWYQQALGQGPQFIFQYYEEEERQRGNFPDRFSGHQFPNYSSELNVNALLLGDSALYLCASSPTGVGQETQYFGPGTRLLVL.

The chain uses TRBV29-1 and TRBJ2-6, with TRBD1 matching over 8 bases. Per the germline V gene, CDR1 is SQVTM and CDR2 is ANQGSEA. The V gene end was trimmed by 5 bases and the J gene end by 0 bases; junction bases not matched to a gene: 6. The CDR3 runs to 16 residues. CDR3 DNA: TGCAGCGTTTTCGCCGGGACAGGCTCTGGGGCCAACGTCCTGACTTTC. It translates to CSVFAGTGSGANVLTF.

The chain uses TRBV6-5 and TRBJ2-6; D remains ambiguous. Germline V gives CDR1 MNHEY, CDR2 SVGAGI. The CDR3 has 17 amino acids. V was shortened by 2 bases and J by 0 bases, with 11 bases between the two germline ends. The CDR3 DNA sequence: TGTGCCAGCAGTTACCGGAGATCGGGCTCTGGGGCCAACGTCCTGACTTTC. Translating it yields CASSYRRSGSGANVLTF.

This chain links TRBV20-1 with TRBJ1-5; weak D call: TRBD1 (6 bases). This CDR3 has 15 amino acids. Germline CDR1 reads DFQATT; CDR2 reads SNEGSKA (reference sequence). V lost 2 bases to trimming and J lost 3 bases, with 14 bases between them. The CDR3 loop is CSARNLRGDNQPQHF. CDR3 nucleotide sequence: TGCAGTGCTAGAAATTTGAGGGGGGACAATCAGCCCCAGCATTTT.

The chain recombines TRBV14 with TRBJ2-5; D perhaps matches TRBD1 (5 bases). Trimming cost V 0 bases and J 7 bases, with 15 bases left between them. This CDR3 contains 15 residues. CDR1 is SGHDN, CDR2 FVKESK, per germline. The chain's CDR3 is CASSQDLRQTGTQYF. The CDR3 DNA follows: TGTGCCAGCAGCCAAGACCTTCGACAGACCGGGACCCAGTACTTC.

The CDR3 region has the DNA TGTGCCTGGAATCCTCCCGGGTACAATGAGCAGTTCTTC. Its translation is CAWNPPGYNEQFF. The chain links TRBV30 to TRBJ2-1; D gene unclear. CDR1 and CDR2 from the germline V gene are GTSNPN and SVGIG (reference sequence). Between the trimmed V and J ends, which lost 4 bases and 4 bases, there was a span of 11 bases. CDR3 size: 13 residues.

This rearrangement joins TRBV20-1 to TRBJ2-3; D uncertain. CDR3 length: 10 residues. CDR1 is DFQATT, CDR2 SNEGSKA, per germline (reference sequence). CDR3 protein: CSLGQDTQYF. The CDR3 nucleotides read TGCAGCCTCGGTCAGGATACGCAGTATTTT.

This chain links TRBV9 with TRBJ1-1, with 9 positions matching TRBD1. Looked up from germline, CDR1 is SGDLS and CDR2 is YYNGEE. This CDR3 is 14 amino acids long. V shed 4 bases and J 3 bases; nucleotides not matched to a gene: 4. The CDR3 protein is CASSTRQGDTEAFF. The CDR3 nucleotides read TGTGCCAGCAGCACCCGACAGGGGGACACTGAAGCTTTCTTT.

CDR3: CAWMYGATEAFF. CDR3 DNA: TGTGCCTGGATGTACGGAGCCACTGAAGCTTTCTTT. V usage is TRBV30 and J usage is TRBJ1-1; D ambiguous. The CDR3 consists of 12 residues. Germline V lookup: CDR1 GTSNPN, CDR2 SVGIG (reference sequence). Trimming left V 4 bases short and J 4 bases short, with 10 bases between. The full variable domain, rest sourced from reference TRBV30 and TRBJ1-1, is SQTIHQWPATLVQPVGSPLSLECTVEGTSNPNLYWYRQAAGRGLQLLFYSVGIGQISSEVPQNLSASRPQDRQFILSSKKLLLSDSGFYLCAWMYGATEAFFGQGTRLTVV.

The chain couples TRBV5-1 to TRBJ2-5; D is unclear. This CDR3 contains 14 residues. From germline, CDR1 is SGHRS and CDR2 YFSETQ. V lost 4 bases and J lost 1, with 11 bases in between. The CDR3 region has the DNA TGCGCCAGCAGCCCGCAGGCTTTCCAAGAGACCCAGTACTTC. Its translation is CASSPQAFQETQYF.

This clonotype was picked up one time. The V call is TRBV7-7, the J call TRBJ2-1; a weak D match, TRBD1 (5 bases). Germline V gives CDR1 SSHAT, CDR2 FNYEAQ (reference sequence). The CDR3 consists of 14 residues. Trimming cost V 1 base and J 8 bases, with 12 bases left between them. CDR3 loop: CASSLDAGMDEQFF. CDR3 in DNA: TGTGCCAGCAGCTTAGATGCAGGGATGGATGAGCAGTTCTTC.

In this sample, this clonotype turned up once. The chain joins TRBV9 to TRBJ1-5, with 7 bases fitting TRBD1. This CDR3 is built from 16 residues. Germline V gives CDR1 SGDLS, CDR2 YYNGEE. With V trimmed by 1 base and J by 3 bases, 7 bases remained unmatched. The DNA for the CDR3 is TGTGCCAGCAGCGTACCCCGCAGGGGGGACAATCAGCCCCAGCATTTT. Translated, it gives CASSVPRRGDNQPQHF.

CDR3 sequence (DNA): TGCAGCGTTGAAAGGGGGGGCTCCACAGATACGCAGTATTTT. Protein product: CSVERGGSTDTQYF. V and J are TRBV29-1 and TRBJ2-3; tentatively, D is TRBD2 (7 bases). Germline lookup yields CDR1 SQVTM and CDR2 ANQGSEA. V was cut by 2 bases and J by 2 bases, with 11 bases left in between. There are 14 residues in the CDR3.

The rearrangement links TRBV20-1 to TRBJ2-7; tentative D call: TRBD2 (7 bases). V lost 6 bases and J lost 1, with 25 bases in between. The CDR3 has 17 amino acids. The germline V gene has CDR1 DFQATT and CDR2 SNEGSKA (reference sequence). CDR3 nucleotide sequence: TGCAGTGCCAGCGAGGGGGGGGGCGGTATTGAGTCCTACGAGCAGTACTTC. This sequence encodes CSASEGGGGIESYEQYF.

The J gene is TRBJ1-1, the V gene TRBV29-1; maybe TRBD1 (6 bases). Germline loops: CDR1 SQVTM, CDR2 ANQGSEA. Trimming stripped 5 bases from V and 1 base from J, with 11 bases between. This CDR3 comprises 13 residues. CDR3 protein: CSVLGQQNTEAFF. The CDR3 DNA is TGCAGCGTTCTAGGACAGCAGAACACTGAAGCTTTCTTT.